A selection of T cell receptor beta chains follows, all from one sample in a study of blood T cells in healthy people across ages. Each CDR3 protein gets one entry after TCRdb re-called the 5' RACE reads with MiXCR. The data show about a million distinct CDR3 sequences, 45% to 50% seen once. The sequencing input was blood. The receptors were gathered from a man aged 25 to 45 in good health. Each CDR3 is given with its conserved first and last residue. A D gene is named only where the DNA matches it firmly. For some rows the clone size is stated as once, few or many, or as a class when expanded; others skip it.

d_gene: .
v_gene: TRBV4-3
abundance: few
j_gene: TRBJ2-1
len: 14
CDR3nt: TGCGCCAGCAGCCAAGATGGTCAGGGAGGAGAGCAGTTCTTC
CDR3aa: CASSQDGQGGEQFF

d_gene: TRBD1
v_gene: TRBV20-1
abundance: .
j_gene: TRBJ1-6
len: 14
CDR3nt: TGCAGTGCAAAACAGGGGGCGTATGATTCACCCCTCCACTTT
CDR3aa: CSAKQGAYDSPLHF

d_gene: .
v_gene: TRBV4-1
abundance: many
j_gene: TRBJ2-5
len: 11
CDR3nt: TGCGCCAGCAGCCAACTGGGGACCCAGTACTTC
CDR3aa: CASSQLGTQYF

d_gene: TRBD2
v_gene: TRBV4-2
abundance: once
j_gene: TRBJ2-3
len: 16
CDR3nt: TGTGCCAGCAGCATGACCCGAGCGGGAAACACAGATACGCAGTATTTT
CDR3aa: CASSMTRAGNTDTQYF

d_gene: .
v_gene: TRBV30
abundance: .
j_gene: TRBJ2-7
len: 13
CDR3nt: TGTGCCTGGAACCAGGGGCGGTCCTACGAGCAGTACTTC
CDR3aa: CAWNQGRSYEQYF

d_gene: TRBD1
v_gene: TRBV3-1
abundance: .
j_gene: TRBJ1-2
len: 16
CDR3nt: TGTGCCAGCAGCCCCCGCGGAATGGGACAGGGCTATGGCTACACCTTC
CDR3aa: CASSPRGMGQGYGYTF

d_gene: .
v_gene: TRBV25-1
abundance: .
j_gene: TRBJ2-7
len: 14
CDR3nt: TGTGCCAGCAGTGAATATTTGAGTTCCTACGAGCAGTACTTC
CDR3aa: CASSEYLSSYEQYF

d_gene: .
v_gene: TRBV7-6
abundance: .
j_gene: TRBJ2-1
len: 14
CDR3nt: TGTGCCAGCAGCTCTCAAGGGCGGGACAATGAGCAGTTCTTC
CDR3aa: CASSSQGRDNEQFF

d_gene: .
v_gene: TRBV4-3
abundance: many
j_gene: TRBJ1-5
len: 15
CDR3nt: TGCGCCAGCAGCCAGGAAGACAGTTCCAATCAGCCCCAGCATTTT
CDR3aa: CASSQEDSSNQPQHF

d_gene: TRBD1
v_gene: TRBV5-1
abundance: .
j_gene: TRBJ1-1
len: 15
CDR3nt: TGCGCCAGCAGCACAGGGACAGGGGAGAACACTGAAGCTTTCTTT
CDR3aa: CASSTGTGENTEAFF

d_gene: .
v_gene: TRBV6-2/TRBV6-3
abundance: few
j_gene: TRBJ1-5
len: 12
CDR3nt: TGTGCCAGCAGATCAGGGGTCCAGCCCCAGCATTTT
CDR3aa: CASRSGVQPQHF

d_gene: .
v_gene: TRBV7-2
abundance: .
j_gene: TRBJ2-3
len: 15
CDR3nt: TGTGCCAGCAGCTTAGTCGCAGGCAACACAGATACGCGGTATTTT
CDR3aa: CASSLVAGNTDTRYF

d_gene: TRBD1
v_gene: TRBV6-2/TRBV6-3
abundance: many
j_gene: TRBJ2-7
len: 16
CDR3nt: TGTGCCAGCAGTCGTATTGGGACAGATGGGGGCTACGAGCAGTACTTC
CDR3aa: CASSRIGTDGGYEQYF